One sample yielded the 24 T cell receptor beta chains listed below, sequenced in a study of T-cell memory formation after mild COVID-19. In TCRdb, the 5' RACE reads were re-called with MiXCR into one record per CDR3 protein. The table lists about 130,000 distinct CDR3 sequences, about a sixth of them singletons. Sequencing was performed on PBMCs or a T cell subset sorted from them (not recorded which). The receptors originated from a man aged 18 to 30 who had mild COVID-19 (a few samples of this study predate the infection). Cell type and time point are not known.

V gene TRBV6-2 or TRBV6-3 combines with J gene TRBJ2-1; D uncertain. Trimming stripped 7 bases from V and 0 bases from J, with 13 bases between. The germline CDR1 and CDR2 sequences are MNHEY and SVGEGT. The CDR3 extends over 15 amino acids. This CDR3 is CASNFYLSSYNEQFF. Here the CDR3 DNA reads TGTGCCAGCAATTTCTACTTGAGCTCCTACAATGAGCAGTTCTTC.

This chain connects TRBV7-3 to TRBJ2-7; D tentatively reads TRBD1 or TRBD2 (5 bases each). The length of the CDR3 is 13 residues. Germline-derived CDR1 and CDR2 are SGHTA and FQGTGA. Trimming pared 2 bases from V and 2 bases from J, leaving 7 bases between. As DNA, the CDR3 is TGTGCCAGCAGCTTAGGGGGACCCTACGAGCAGTACTTC. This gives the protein CASSLGGPYEQYF.

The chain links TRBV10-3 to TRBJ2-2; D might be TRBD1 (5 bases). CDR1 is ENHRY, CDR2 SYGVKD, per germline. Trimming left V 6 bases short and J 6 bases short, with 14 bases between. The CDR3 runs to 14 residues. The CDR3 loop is CAIRRTTHSGELFF. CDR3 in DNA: TGTGCCATCAGGCGGACAACCCACTCCGGGGAGCTGTTTTTT.

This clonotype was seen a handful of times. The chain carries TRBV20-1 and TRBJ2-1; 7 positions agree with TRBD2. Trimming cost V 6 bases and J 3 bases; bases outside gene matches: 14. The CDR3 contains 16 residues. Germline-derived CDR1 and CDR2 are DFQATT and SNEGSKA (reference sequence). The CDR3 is CSASLGGGDYYNEQFF. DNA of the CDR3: TGCAGTGCCAGTCTGGGCGGGGGAGACTACTACAATGAGCAGTTCTTC.

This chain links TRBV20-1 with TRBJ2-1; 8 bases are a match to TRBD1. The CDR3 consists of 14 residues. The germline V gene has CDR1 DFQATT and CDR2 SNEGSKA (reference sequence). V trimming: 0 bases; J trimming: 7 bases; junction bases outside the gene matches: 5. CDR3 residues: CSARDTQGANEQFF. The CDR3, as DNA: TGCAGTGCTAGAGATACGCAGGGGGCGAATGAGCAGTTCTTC.

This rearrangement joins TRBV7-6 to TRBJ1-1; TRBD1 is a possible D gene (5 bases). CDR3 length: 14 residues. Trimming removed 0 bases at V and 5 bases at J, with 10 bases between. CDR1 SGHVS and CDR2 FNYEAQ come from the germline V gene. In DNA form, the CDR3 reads TGTGCCAGCAGCTTAGCTAGGGGAGTTACTGAAGCTTTCTTT. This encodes CASSLARGVTEAFF. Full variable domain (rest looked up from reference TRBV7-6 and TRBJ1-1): GAGVSQSPRYKVTKRGQDVALRCDPISGHVSLYWYRQALGQGPEFLTYFNYEAQQDKSGLPNDRFSAERPEGSISTLTIQRTEQRDSAMYRCASSLARGVTEAFFGQGTRLTVV.

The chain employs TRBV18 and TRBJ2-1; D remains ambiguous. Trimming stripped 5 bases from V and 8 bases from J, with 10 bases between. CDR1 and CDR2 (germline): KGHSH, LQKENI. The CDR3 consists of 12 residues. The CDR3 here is CASSSTADEQFF. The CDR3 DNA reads TGTGCCAGCTCATCTACGGCCGATGAGCAGTTCTTC.

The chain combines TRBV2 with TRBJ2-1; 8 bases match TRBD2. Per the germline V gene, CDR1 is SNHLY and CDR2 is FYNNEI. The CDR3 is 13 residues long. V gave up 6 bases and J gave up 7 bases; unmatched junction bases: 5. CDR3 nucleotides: TGTGCCAGCAGGCGGGGGGCGGGAAATGAGCAGTTCTTC. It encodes CASRRGAGNEQFF.

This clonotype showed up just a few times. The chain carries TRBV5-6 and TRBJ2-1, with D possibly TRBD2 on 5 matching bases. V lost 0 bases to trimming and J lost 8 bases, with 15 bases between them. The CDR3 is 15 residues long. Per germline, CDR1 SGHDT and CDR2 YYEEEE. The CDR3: CASSLAEGRRDEQFF. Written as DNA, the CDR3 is TGTGCCAGCAGCTTGGCAGAGGGCCGTCGCGATGAGCAGTTCTTC.

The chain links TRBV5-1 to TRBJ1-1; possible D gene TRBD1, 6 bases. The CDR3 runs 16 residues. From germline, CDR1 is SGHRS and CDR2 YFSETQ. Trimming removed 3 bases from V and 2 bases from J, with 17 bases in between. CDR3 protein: CASSSSSGASNTEAFF. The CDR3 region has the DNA TGCGCCAGCAGCTCTTCTTCAGGGGCTTCAAACACTGAAGCTTTCTTT.

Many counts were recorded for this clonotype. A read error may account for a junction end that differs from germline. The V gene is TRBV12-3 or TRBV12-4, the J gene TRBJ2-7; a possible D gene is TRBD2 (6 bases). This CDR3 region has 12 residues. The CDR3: CASSQWTTEPSF. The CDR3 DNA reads TGTGCCAGCAGTCAGTGGACTACCGAGCCGAGCTTC.

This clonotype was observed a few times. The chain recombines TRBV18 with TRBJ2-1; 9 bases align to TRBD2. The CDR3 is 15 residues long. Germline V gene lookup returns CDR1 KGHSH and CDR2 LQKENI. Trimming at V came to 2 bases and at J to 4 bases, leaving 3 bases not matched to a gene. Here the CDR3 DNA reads TGTGCCAGCTCACCAATGACTAGCGGTTACAATGAGCAGTTCTTC. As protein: CASSPMTSGYNEQFF. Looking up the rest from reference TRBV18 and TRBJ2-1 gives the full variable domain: NAGVMQNPRHLVRRRGQEARLRCSPMKGHSHVYWYRQLPEEGLKFMVYLQKENIIDESGMPKERFSAEFPKEGPSILRIQQVVRGDSAAYFCASSPMTSGYNEQFFGPGTRLTVL.

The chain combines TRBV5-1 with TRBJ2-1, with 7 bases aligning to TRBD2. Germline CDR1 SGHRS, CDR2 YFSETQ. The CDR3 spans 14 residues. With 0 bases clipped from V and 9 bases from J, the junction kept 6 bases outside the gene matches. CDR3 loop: CASSLVQRGPEQFF. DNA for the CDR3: TGCGCCAGCAGCTTGGTGCAGCGGGGCCCTGAGCAGTTCTTC.

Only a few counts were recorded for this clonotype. The CDR3 DNA follows: TGTGCCAGCAGTTTAGGGGATCACTCTGGAAACACCATATATTTT. Protein: CASSLGDHSGNTIYF. The chain couples TRBV12-3 or TRBV12-4 to TRBJ1-3; D gene ambiguous. The CDR3 consists of 15 residues. With 1 base removed from V and 0 bases from J, the gap between germline ends came to 7 bases.

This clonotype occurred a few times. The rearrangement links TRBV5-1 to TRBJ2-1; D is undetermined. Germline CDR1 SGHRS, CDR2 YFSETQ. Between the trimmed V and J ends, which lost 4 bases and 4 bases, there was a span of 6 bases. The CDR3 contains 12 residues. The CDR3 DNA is TGCGCCAGCAGCCCAAAATACAATGAGCAGTTCTTC. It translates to CASSPKYNEQFF.

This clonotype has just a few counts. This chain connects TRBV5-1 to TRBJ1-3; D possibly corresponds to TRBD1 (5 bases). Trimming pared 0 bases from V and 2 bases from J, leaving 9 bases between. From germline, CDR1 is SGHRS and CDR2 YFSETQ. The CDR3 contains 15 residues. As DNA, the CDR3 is TGCGCCAGCAGCTTGGGAGGGGTTACTGGAAACACCATATATTTT. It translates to CASSLGGVTGNTIYF. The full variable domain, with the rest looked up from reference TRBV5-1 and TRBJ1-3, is KAGVTQTPRYLIKTRGQQVTLSCSPISGHRSVSWYQQTPGQGLQFLFEYFSETQRNKGNFPGRFSGRQFSNSRSEMNVSTLELGDSALYLCASSLGGVTGNTIYFGEGSWLTVV.

CDR3 amino acids: CASSLAWAGLETQYF. CDR3 nucleotide sequence: TGTGCCAGCAGCTTAGCCTGGGCCGGGTTGGAGACCCAGTACTTC. The genes are TRBV7-9 and TRBJ2-5; no reliable D call. CDR3 size: 15 residues. Looked up from germline, CDR1 is SEHNR and CDR2 is FQNEAQ (reference sequence). V lost 0 bases and J 5 bases, leaving 13 bases between the germline ends. Full variable domain (rest looked up from reference TRBV7-9 and TRBJ2-5): DTGVSQNPRHKITKRGQNVTFRCDPISEHNRLYWYRQTLGQGPEFLTYFQNEAQLEKSRLLSDRFSAERPKGSFSTLEIQRTEQGDSAMYLCASSLAWAGLETQYFGPGTRLLVL.

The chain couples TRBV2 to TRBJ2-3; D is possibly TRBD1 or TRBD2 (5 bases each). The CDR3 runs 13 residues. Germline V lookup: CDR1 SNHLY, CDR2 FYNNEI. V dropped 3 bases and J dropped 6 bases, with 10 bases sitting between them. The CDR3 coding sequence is TGTGCCAGCAGTGATACCGGGGCCGATACGCAGTATTTT. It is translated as CASSDTGADTQYF.

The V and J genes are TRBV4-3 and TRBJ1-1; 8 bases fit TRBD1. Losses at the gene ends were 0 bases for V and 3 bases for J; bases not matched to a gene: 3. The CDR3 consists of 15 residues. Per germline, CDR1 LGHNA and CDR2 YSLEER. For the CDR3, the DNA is TGCGCCAGCAGCCAAGAGAGACAGGGGTACACTGAAGCTTTCTTT. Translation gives CASSQERQGYTEAFF.

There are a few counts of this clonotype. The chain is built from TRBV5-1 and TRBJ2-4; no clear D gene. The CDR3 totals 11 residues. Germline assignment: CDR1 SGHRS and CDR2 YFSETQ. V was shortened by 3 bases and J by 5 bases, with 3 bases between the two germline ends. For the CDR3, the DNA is TGCGCCAGCAGCTCCGAAAACATTCAGTACTTC. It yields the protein CASSSENIQYF.

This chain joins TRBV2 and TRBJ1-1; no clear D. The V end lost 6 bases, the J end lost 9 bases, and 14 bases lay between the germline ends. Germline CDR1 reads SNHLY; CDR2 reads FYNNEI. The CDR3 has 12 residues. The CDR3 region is CASSQDTGKAFF. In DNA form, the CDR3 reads TGTGCCAGCAGCCAAGATACGGGAAAAGCTTTCTTT.

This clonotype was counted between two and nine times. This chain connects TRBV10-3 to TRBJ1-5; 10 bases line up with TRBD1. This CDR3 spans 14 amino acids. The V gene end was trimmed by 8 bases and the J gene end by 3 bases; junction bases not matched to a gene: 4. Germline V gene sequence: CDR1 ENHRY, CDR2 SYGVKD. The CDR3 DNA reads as TGTGCCATCTCCGGGACAGGGGCCAATCAGCCCCAGCATTTT. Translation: CAISGTGANQPQHF.

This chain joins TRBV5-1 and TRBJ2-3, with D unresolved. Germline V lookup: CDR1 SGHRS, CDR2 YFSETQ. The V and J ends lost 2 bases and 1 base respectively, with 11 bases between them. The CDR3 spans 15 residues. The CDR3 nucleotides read TGCGCCAGCAGCTTATTAGTAGCCCGCACAGATACGCAGTATTTT. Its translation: CASSLLVARTDTQYF.

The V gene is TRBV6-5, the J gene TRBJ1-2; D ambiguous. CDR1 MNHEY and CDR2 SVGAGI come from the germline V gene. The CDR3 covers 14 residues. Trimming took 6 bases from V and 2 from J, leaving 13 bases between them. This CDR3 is CASSHPDRNYGYTF. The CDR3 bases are TGTGCCAGCAGCCACCCGGACCGGAACTATGGCTACACCTTC.